These 24 T cell receptor beta chains were all obtained from the same sample, sequenced in a study of blood T cell repertoires in COVID-19. Assay used: immunoSEQ multiplex PCR; TCRdb lists only in-frame clones, some missing. The table has 90,000 to 100,000 clones, less than 90% seen once. What was sequenced was peripheral blood. The receptors shown here come from a man older than 75 with acute or convalescent COVID-19.

The chain has TRBV10-3 and TRBJ2-2; the match to TRBD2 covers 8 bases. Looked up from germline, CDR1 is ENHRY and CDR2 is SYGVKD. The CDR3 length is 13 residues. Germline trimming cut 7 bases from V and 7 bases from J; bases unmatched to any gene: 5. CDR3 residues: CAINIAGHGELFF. The CDR3 DNA reads TGTGCCATCAATATAGCGGGACACGGGGAGCTGTTTTTT.

The chain employs TRBV6-5 and TRBJ1-2; D might be TRBD1 (5 bases). The CDR3 has 12 amino acids. CDR1 and CDR2 from the germline V gene are MNHEY and SVGAGI. V lost 2 bases and J 7 bases, leaving 8 bases between the germline ends. The CDR3 sequence is CASSYPGGGYTF. The CDR3 nucleotides read TGTGCCAGCAGTTACCCCGGGGGTGGCTACACCTTC.

This rearrangement joins TRBV28 to TRBJ1-1, with TRBD1 matching 7 bases. The CDR3 is 18 residues long. Germline V CDR1 and CDR2: MDHEN, SYDVKM. V lost 2 bases and J lost 0; bases outside the gene matches: 12. The CDR3 DNA reads as TGTGCCAGCAGTTTAAATCCGGGGCGAAGGGGGCTGAACACTGAAGCTTTCTTT. This codes for CASSLNPGRRGLNTEAFF.

The V gene is TRBV6-6, the J gene TRBJ2-7, with 7 bases that match TRBD2. Germline CDR1 MNHNY, CDR2 SVGAGI (reference sequence). The J segment lost 5 bases and the V segment lost 4 bases, leaving 5 bases of the junction unmatched. The CDR3 is 13 amino acids. CDR3 residues: CASSWAGRDEQYF. In nucleotides, the CDR3 is TGTGCCAGCAGTTGGGCGGGGAGGGACGAGCAGTACTTC.

This chain links TRBV19 with TRBJ2-5, with TRBD1 identical over 7 bases. This CDR3 has 13 residues. Germline CDR1 is LNHDA and CDR2 is SQIVND (reference sequence). The V and J ends lost 4 bases and 5 bases, in that order; junction bases with no gene match: 4. CDR3 region: CASSTTGAETQYF. As DNA, the CDR3 is TGTGCCAGTAGTACAACAGGGGCGGAGACCCAGTACTTC.

This clone was seen more than once but under ten times. The chain links TRBV3-1 (or the pseudogene TRBV3-2) to TRBJ1-6; a possible D gene is TRBD1 (5 bases). Germline lookup yields CDR1 LGHDT and CDR2 YNNKEL (reference sequence). The V end lost 0 bases, the J end lost 6 bases, and 9 bases lay between the germline ends. CDR3 length equals 15 residues. In DNA form, the CDR3 reads TGTGCCAGCAGCCAAGACGGGGGTGGTAATTCACCCCTCCACTTT. It codes for CASSQDGGGNSPLHF.

This clone has just one count. The rearrangement links TRBV7-9 to TRBJ2-2; 8 bases line up with TRBD2. Germline V gene data show CDR1 as SEHNR and CDR2 as FQNEAQ (reference sequence). The CDR3 is 16 amino acids. The J segment lost 4 bases and the V segment lost 1 base, leaving 5 bases of the junction unmatched. The CDR3 sequence: CASSLGREGRTGELFF. The CDR3 DNA reads TGTGCCAGCAGCTTAGGACGGGAGGGCCGCACCGGGGAGCTGTTTTTT. Using reference TRBV7-9 and TRBJ2-2 for the parts outside the CDR3, the full variable domain is DTGVSQNPRHKITKRGQNVTFRCDPISEHNRLYWYRQTLGQGPEFLTYFQNEAQLEKSRLLSDRFSAERPKGSFSTLEIQRTEQGDSAMYLCASSLGREGRTGELFFGEGSRLTVL.

The CDR3 protein is CASSWGQGGGYTF. The CDR3 DNA reads TGTGCCAGCAGTTGGGGACAGGGTGGCGGCTACACCTTC. The chain is built from TRBV27 and TRBJ1-2, with 9 positions matching TRBD1. CDR3 length: 13 residues. Trimming took 4 bases from V and 8 from J; bases not matched to a gene: 5. The germline V gene has CDR1 MNHEY and CDR2 SMNVEV (reference sequence).

This chain joins TRBV6-5 and TRBJ1-5, with no clear D. CDR3 size: 15 residues. Germline V gives CDR1 MNHEY, CDR2 SVGAGI. The V end lost 6 bases, the J end lost 0 bases, and 12 bases lay between the germline ends. The CDR3 DNA sequence: TGTGCCAGCAGCCGACAAGCTTATAGCAATCAGCCCCAGCATTTT. Its protein is CASSRQAYSNQPQHF.

The J gene is TRBJ1-6, the V gene TRBV19, with D possibly matching TRBD1 (6 bases). The CDR3 extends over 15 amino acids. The ends were cut back, 4 bases at V and 7 bases at J, with 14 bases in the middle. Germline V gene data show CDR1 as LNHDA and CDR2 as SQIVND (reference sequence). In nucleotides, the CDR3 is TGTGCCAGTAGTACGGAGACAGGAGAAAATTCACCCCTCCACTTT. This codes for CASSTETGENSPLHF.

The genes are TRBV25-1 and TRBJ1-4; D is perhaps TRBD1 (6 bases). Germline V gives CDR1 MGHDK, CDR2 SYGVNS. V gave up 8 bases and J gave up 1 base, with 14 bases separating them. This CDR3 has 15 residues. CDR3 nucleotides: TGTGCCAGCTCCCCCCAGGGGAAAACTAATGAAAAACTGTTTTTT. It codes for CASSPQGKTNEKLFF.

This chain joins TRBV6-2 or TRBV6-3 and TRBJ1-2; the D gene is possibly TRBD1 (6 bases). V lost 1 base, J lost 4 bases, and 13 bases lay in between. The germline V gene has CDR1 MNHEY and CDR2 SVGEGT. The CDR3 totals 15 residues. CDR3: CASSYFIRGGYGYTF. CDR3 sequence (DNA): TGTGCCAGCAGTTACTTCATCAGGGGCGGCTATGGCTACACCTTC.

The V gene is TRBV5-1, the J gene TRBJ2-3; 11 positions agree with TRBD2. Germline-derived CDR1 and CDR2 are SGHRS and YFSETQ. The CDR3 is 17 amino acids. The V and J ends lost 2 bases and 3 bases, in that order; junction bases with no gene match: 8. The CDR3 nucleotides are TGCGCCAGCAGCTTAGGGACTAGCGGAAGTACAACAGATACGCAGTATTTT. As protein: CASSLGTSGSTTDTQYF.

The gene calls are TRBV2 and TRBJ1-3, with D possibly TRBD1 on 6 matching bases. V lost 3 bases and J lost 2, with 11 bases in between. The germline CDR1 and CDR2 sequences are SNHLY and FYNNEI. This CDR3 spans 15 amino acids. The CDR3 spells CASSEAGVPGNTIYF. CDR3 nucleotides: TGTGCCAGCAGTGAGGCAGGGGTCCCTGGAAACACCATATATTTT.

The chain is built from TRBV7-8 and TRBJ2-5, with TRBD1 as a possible D gene (5 bases). CDR3 size: 15 residues. The germline V gene encodes CDR1 SGHVS and CDR2 FQNEAQ. Trimming cost V 0 bases and J 2 bases, with 10 bases left between them. The CDR3 region is CASSLAGQGQETQYF. The CDR3 DNA follows: TGTGCCAGCAGCTTAGCAGGGCAGGGACAAGAGACCCAGTACTTC.

This clone came up a few times. The rearrangement uses TRBV5-1 and TRBJ2-1; 13 nucleotides line up with TRBD2. This CDR3 contains 17 residues. V lost 4 bases and J lost 7; bases outside the gene matches: 11. Germline V gene lookup returns CDR1 SGHRS and CDR2 YFSETQ. The CDR3 loop reads CASSRRTGLAGVNEQFF. For the CDR3, the DNA is TGCGCCAGCAGCCGCCGGACCGGACTAGCGGGAGTGAATGAGCAGTTCTTC.

The chain couples TRBV7-3 to TRBJ1-2; no reliable D call. This CDR3 spans 10 amino acids. The V gene lost 5 bases and the J gene lost 14 bases, with 12 bases spanning the gap. From germline, CDR1 is SGHTA and CDR2 FQGTGA. The CDR3 reads CASSQRPGTF. CDR3 nucleotides: TGTGCCAGCAGCCAACGACCGGGGACCTTC.

In DNA form, the CDR3 reads TGTGCCAGCAGCTCGTTGACTAGCGGGAACACCGGGGAGCTGTTTTTT. It specifies CASSSLTSGNTGELFF. The V and J genes are TRBV5-4 and TRBJ2-2; 9 positions agree with TRBD2. Trimming took 3 bases from V and 1 from J; bases not matched to a gene: 4. This CDR3 contains 16 residues. Germline V gene data show CDR1 as SGHNT and CDR2 as YYREEE (reference sequence). Together with reference TRBV5-4 and TRBJ2-2, the CDR3 gives the full variable domain: ETGVTQSPTHLIKTRGQQVTLRCSSQSGHNTVSWYQQALGQGPQFIFQYYREEENGRGNFPPRFSGLQFPNYSSELNVNALELDDSALYLCASSSLTSGNTGELFFGEGSRLTVL.

The gene calls are TRBV19 and TRBJ1-2, with no clear D. With 9 bases removed from V and 3 bases from J, the gap between germline ends came to 17 bases. The CDR3 has 14 amino acids. Germline lookup yields CDR1 LNHDA and CDR2 SQIVND (reference sequence). In nucleotides, the CDR3 is TGTGCCAGCAAGCGGTCAGGCGGCGACTATGGCTACACCTTC. Translation: CASKRSGGDYGYTF.

The chain carries TRBV3-1 (or the pseudogene TRBV3-2) and TRBJ1-2; 10 nucleotides align to TRBD1. V lost 4 bases, J lost 0 bases, and 2 bases stayed unmatched. CDR3 length equals 15 residues. Germline V gives CDR1 LGHDT, CDR2 YNNKEL (reference sequence). DNA of the CDR3: TGTGCCAGCAGCCCGGGACAGGGGCCTAACTATGGCTACACCTTC. Translation: CASSPGQGPNYGYTF.

This CDR3 is CASSPPPGQGRDTQYF. The CDR3 coding sequence is TGTGCCAGCAGCCCCCCACCGGGACAGGGTAGAGATACGCAGTATTTT. The chain combines TRBV7-2 with TRBJ2-3; 9 nucleotides match TRBD1. Per the germline V gene, CDR1 is SGHTA and CDR2 is FQGNSA. The CDR3 has 16 amino acids. Unmatched junction bases numbered 11, after V lost 5 bases and J lost 5 bases.

This chain joins TRBV5-1 and TRBJ2-3; 8 nucleotides agree with TRBD1. The V gene end was trimmed by 3 bases and the J gene end by 6 bases; junction bases not matched to a gene: 6. Germline V CDR1 and CDR2: SGHRS, YFSETQ. This CDR3 has 14 amino acids. As DNA, the CDR3 is TGCGCCAGCAGCTCGACAGGGGATGGCGATACGCAGTATTTT. Residues: CASSSTGDGDTQYF. The entire variable domain, with the rest obtained from reference TRBV5-1 and TRBJ2-3, is as follows: KAGVTQTPRYLIKTRGQQVTLSCSPISGHRSVSWYQQTPGQGLQFLFEYFSETQRNKGNFPGRFSGRQFSNSRSEMNVSTLELGDSALYLCASSSTGDGDTQYFGPGTRLTVL.

The genes are TRBV3-1 (or the pseudogene TRBV3-2) and TRBJ2-1; 10 nucleotides agree with TRBD1. V was pared by 4 bases and J by 11 bases, with 8 bases of the junction left unmatched. This CDR3 comprises 14 residues. The V gene's germline CDR1 is LGHDT and CDR2 YNNKEL (reference sequence). CDR3: CASSPGTGENKQFF. For the CDR3, the DNA is TGTGCCAGCAGCCCCGGGACAGGGGAAAACAAGCAGTTCTTC.

The CDR3 protein is CASSLAGAVRNTEAFF. The CDR3 region has the DNA TGTGCCAGCAGCTTAGCGGGAGCAGTGAGGAACACTGAAGCTTTCTTT. The chain uses TRBV7-9 and TRBJ1-1; D is undetermined. The CDR3 contains 16 residues. The V end lost 0 bases, the J end lost 1 base, and 12 bases lay between the germline ends. Germline CDR1 and CDR2: SEHNR and FQNEAQ (reference sequence).